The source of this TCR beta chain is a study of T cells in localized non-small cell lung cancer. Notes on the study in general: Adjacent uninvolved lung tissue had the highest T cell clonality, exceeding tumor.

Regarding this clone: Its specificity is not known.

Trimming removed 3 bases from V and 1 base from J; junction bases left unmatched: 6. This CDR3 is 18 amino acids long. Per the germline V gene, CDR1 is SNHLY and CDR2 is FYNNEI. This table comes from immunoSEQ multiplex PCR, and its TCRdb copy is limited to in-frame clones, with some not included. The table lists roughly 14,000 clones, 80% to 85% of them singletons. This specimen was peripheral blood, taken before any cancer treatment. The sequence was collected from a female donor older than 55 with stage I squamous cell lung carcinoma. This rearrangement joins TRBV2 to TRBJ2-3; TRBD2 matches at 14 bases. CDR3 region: CASSDGLAGGRGTDTQYF. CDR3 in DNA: TGTGCCAGCAGTGACGGACTAGCGGGGGGCAGGGGCACAGATACGCAGTATTTT.